The rows below give T cell receptor beta chains drawn from one sample of a study of blood T cell repertoires in COVID-19. Sequenced by immunoSEQ multiplex PCR; TCRdb stores in-frame clones only, minus some. The sample yields fewer than 500,000 clones, nearly 90% seen once. The sequenced sample consisted of PBMCs or T cells enriched from blood (not recorded which). These receptors all come from a woman aged 18-29 years with acute COVID-19. CDR3s include the opening cysteine and the closing phenylalanine or tryptophan. D genes are given only for firm matches. For some rows the clone size is stated as once, few or many, or as a class when expanded; others skip it.

. TRBD2 TRBJ2-3 TRBV5-1 CARDPGLAGEDTQYF TGCGCCAGGGATCCGGGACTAGCGGGAGAAGATACGCAGTATTTT
. . TRBJ2-1 TRBV19 CASSLPRGHLREQFF TGTGCCAGTAGTCTCCCCCGGGGACATCTCCGTGAGCAGTTCTTC
. . TRBJ2-1 TRBV29-1 CVTPGHFYNEQFF TGCGTCACACCGGGACACTTCTACAATGAGCAGTTCTTC
. . TRBJ1-2 TRBV5-1 CASSLARGTNYGYTF TGCGCCAGCAGCTTGGCCCGGGGTACTAACTATGGCTACACCTTC
. . TRBJ2-3 TRBV19 CATAEGGTDTQYF TGTGCCACAGCAGAGGGAGGCACAGATACGCAGTATTTT
. TRBD1 TRBJ1-1 TRBV7-2 CASSLDRVSGEAFF TGTGCCAGCAGCCTGGACAGGGTCTCGGGTGAAGCTTTCTTT
. . TRBJ1-6 TRBV2 CASRRTDLSPLHF TGTGCCAGCAGGAGGACAGATCTGTCACCCCTCCACTTT
. . TRBJ1-4 TRBV6-5 CASSLTGTNEKLFF TGTGCCAGCAGCCTAACTGGAACTAATGAAAAACTGTTTTTT
. . TRBJ2-1 TRBV3-1/TRBV3-2 CASSWTSGSDEQFF TGTGCCAGCAGTTGGACGTCGGGTAGCGATGAGCAGTTCTTC
. TRBD1 TRBJ2-7 TRBV20-1 CSASPGTGTYEQYF TGCAGTGCTAGTCCCGGGACAGGAACCTACGAGCAGTACTTC
. TRBD1 TRBJ1-2 TRBV28 CASSLVGDSYGYTF TGTGCCAGCAGCCTCGTAGGGGACAGCTATGGCTACACCTTC
. TRBD2 TRBJ2-7 TRBV9 CASSRTSGRFQYF TGTGCCAGCAGCCGGACTAGCGGGCGGTTTCAGTACTTC
. . TRBJ2-3 TRBV7-3 CASSLTLGERDTQYF TGTGCCAGCAGCTTAACATTGGGCGAACGAGATACGCAGTATTTT
. . TRBJ2-7 TRBV11-2 CASSLLFGIEQYF TGTGCCAGCAGCTTATTATTCGGGATCGAGCAGTACTTC
few . TRBJ2-2 TRBV19 CASSDAGVGTGELFF TGTGCCAGTAGCGACGCAGGGGTTGGAACCGGGGAGCTGTTTTTT
. . TRBJ2-1 TRBV10-1 CASSDEAVKFF TGCGCCAGCAGTGATGAGGCAGTGAAGTTCTTC